The 29 T cell receptor beta chains below were found in one sample sequenced in a study of PD-1 blockade in mismatch repair-deficient tumors. Profiling relied on immunoSEQ multiplex PCR, and the TCRdb table lists in-frame clones only, not all of them. The sample lists some 120,000 clones; more than 70% were seen once. The sequences come from peripheral blood, collected almost 74 weeks after starting pembrolizumab. The receptor source for this set is an adult with mismatch repair-deficient cancer.

The V and J genes are TRBV29-1 and TRBJ1-1, with D maybe TRBD1 (5 bases). This CDR3 has 11 residues. Germline CDR1 and CDR2: SQVTM and ANQGSEA. CDR3 region: CRGDEATEAFF. Written as DNA, the CDR3 is TGCAGGGGGGATGAGGCCACTGAAGCTTTCTTT.

The chain employs TRBV4-1 and TRBJ2-1; D possibly corresponds to TRBD2 (5 bases). The germline V gene has CDR1 MGHRA and CDR2 YSYEKL. This CDR3 comprises 16 residues. Trimming stripped 2 bases from V and 4 bases from J, with 15 bases between. The CDR3 loop is CASSQPANLAYNEQFF. Here the CDR3 DNA reads TGCGCCAGCAGCCAACCGGCTAACCTAGCATACAATGAGCAGTTCTTC.

The V call is TRBV7-6, the J call TRBJ2-3; 9 positions match TRBD2. V was pared by 0 bases and J by 0 bases, with 10 bases of the junction left unmatched. The CDR3 totals 19 residues. Germline CDR1 SGHVS, CDR2 FNYEAQ. The CDR3 protein is CASSLALGGRALSTDTQYF. Written as DNA, the CDR3 is TGTGCCAGCAGCTTAGCTCTGGGCGGGAGGGCCCTCAGCACAGATACGCAGTATTTT. Full variable domain (remainder filled in from reference TRBV7-6 and TRBJ2-3): GAGVSQSPRYKVTKRGQDVALRCDPISGHVSLYWYRQALGQGPEFLTYFNYEAQQDKSGLPNDRFSAERPEGSISTLTIQRTEQRDSAMYRCASSLALGGRALSTDTQYFGPGTRLTVL.

This clone was detected once. V usage is TRBV7-9 and J usage is TRBJ1-2; a possible D gene is TRBD1 (5 bases). The germline gives CDR1 SEHNR, CDR2 FQNEAQ (reference sequence). V was shortened by 1 base and J by 3 bases, with 12 bases between the two germline ends. The CDR3 spans 15 residues. The chain's CDR3 is CASSLGGDSYYGYTF. The CDR3 DNA follows: TGTGCCAGCAGCTTAGGGGGAGACAGTTACTATGGCTACACCTTC.

The chain employs TRBV28 and TRBJ2-3, with D hard to call. V lost 3 bases and J lost 0, with 10 bases in between. Per the germline V gene, CDR1 is MDHEN and CDR2 is SYDVKM. CDR3 size: 15 residues. The CDR3 spells CASSFGGLSTDTQYF. The CDR3 region has the DNA TGTGCCAGCAGTTTTGGCGGCTTAAGCACAGATACGCAGTATTTT. Combining the CDR3 with reference TRBV28 and TRBJ2-3 gives the whole variable domain DVKVTQSSRYLVKRTGEKVFLECVQDMDHENMFWYRQDPGLGLRLIYFSYDVKMKEKGDIPEGYSVSREKKERFSLILESASTNQTSMYLCASSFGGLSTDTQYFGPGTRLTVL.

The rearrangement links TRBV20-1 to TRBJ2-5; D unresolved. The length of the CDR3 is 10 residues. Trimming took 7 bases from V and 4 from J, leaving 7 bases between them. Germline-derived CDR1 and CDR2 are DFQATT and SNEGSKA (reference sequence). This CDR3 is CSGLGETQYF. The CDR3 region has the DNA TGCAGTGGCCTAGGAGAGACCCAGTACTTC.

Here the CDR3 reads CASSVQGNYGYTF. In nucleotides, the CDR3 is TGCGCCAGCAGTGTCCAGGGAAACTATGGCTACACCTTC. The V and J genes are TRBV10-2 and TRBJ1-2; a weak D match, TRBD1 (5 bases). CDR3 length: 13 amino acids. Trimming stripped 4 bases from V and 2 bases from J, with 8 bases between. CDR1 and CDR2 from the germline V gene are WSHSY and SAAADI.

The genes are TRBV19 and TRBJ2-1, with D hard to call. Germline loops: CDR1 LNHDA, CDR2 SQIVND (reference sequence). This CDR3 spans 14 amino acids. V dropped 3 bases and J dropped 3 bases, with 9 bases sitting between them. The CDR3 DNA is TGTGCCAGTAGTATCAGAGGCCGCTACAATGAGCAGTTCTTC. Translating it yields CASSIRGRYNEQFF.

CDR3 region: CARSLMVADTDTQYF. The CDR3 DNA is TGTGCCAGAAGCTTGATGGTAGCGGACACAGATACGCAGTATTTT. V is TRBV5-3 and J is TRBJ2-3; tentatively, D is TRBD2 (6 bases). TRBV5-3 is annotated as an ORF whose role is uncertain. CDR3 size: 15 residues. V gave up 1 base and J gave up 2 bases, with 11 bases separating them.

The chain joins TRBV10-3 to TRBJ2-7; 12 bases line up with TRBD2. V shed 2 bases and J 4 bases; nucleotides not matched to a gene: 6. This CDR3 spans 16 amino acids. Germline loops: CDR1 ENHRY, CDR2 SYGVKD. CDR3 protein: CAISERITSGRYEQYF. The DNA of the CDR3 is TGTGCCATCAGTGAGCGAATTACTAGCGGGAGGTACGAGCAGTACTTC.

The J gene is TRBJ2-7, the V gene TRBV13; 7 bases are a match to TRBD1. The V gene end was trimmed by 5 bases and the J gene end by 2 bases; junction bases not matched to a gene: 3. This CDR3 spans 13 amino acids. Germline CDR1 reads PRHDT; CDR2 reads FYEKMQ (reference sequence). The CDR3 sequence is CASSLGQPYEQYF. The CDR3 coding sequence is TGTGCCAGCAGCCTGGGACAGCCCTACGAGCAGTACTTC.

This rearrangement joins TRBV7-9 to TRBJ2-1, with TRBD2 matching over 11 bases. CDR1 SEHNR and CDR2 FQNEAQ come from the germline V gene (reference sequence). V gave up 3 bases and J gave up 6 bases; unmatched junction bases: 7. The CDR3 extends over 16 amino acids. CDR3: CASSFLGLAGLNEQFF. The CDR3 bases are TGTGCCAGCAGCTTTCTAGGACTAGCGGGCCTCAATGAGCAGTTCTTC.

The chain is built from TRBV30 and TRBJ2-1; no clear D gene. The CDR3 loop spans 15 amino acids. Germline lookup yields CDR1 GTSNPN and CDR2 SVGIG (reference sequence). The V end was cut by 2 bases, the J end by 5 bases, with 16 bases between. CDR3 nucleotides: TGTGCCTGGAGTCCAACCCTATCTGGCGACAATGAGCAGTTCTTC. Translated: CAWSPTLSGDNEQFF.

The chain carries TRBV9 and TRBJ1-1; D unclear. Trimming pared 4 bases from V and 4 bases from J, leaving 11 bases between. Germline values: CDR1 SGDLS, CDR2 YYNGEE. This CDR3 contains 13 residues. Here the CDR3 DNA reads TGTGCCAGCAGCTGGTCCGAGGGCACTGAAGCTTTCTTT. The encoded protein is CASSWSEGTEAFF.

This chain links TRBV5-4 with TRBJ2-7; possible D gene TRBD2, 6 bases. Germline assignment: CDR1 SGHNT and CDR2 YYREEE (reference sequence). The CDR3 covers 17 residues. V lost 3 bases to trimming and J lost 7 bases, with 26 bases between them. DNA for the CDR3: TGTGCCAGCAGCTGGTCCTCTGGAGGGAGAGGCCTCATTGAGCAGTACTTC. It specifies CASSWSSGGRGLIEQYF.

This chain connects TRBV30 to TRBJ1-5; D unclear. This CDR3 is 15 amino acids long. The germline CDR1 and CDR2 sequences are GTSNPN and SVGIG (reference sequence). V was trimmed by 2 bases and J by 0 bases, leaving 11 bases between them. The CDR3 loop is CAWSKGSDSNQPQHF. The CDR3 nucleotides are TGTGCCTGGAGTAAAGGGAGTGATAGCAATCAGCCCCAGCATTTT.

This chain connects TRBV5-1 to TRBJ2-7; perhaps D is TRBD1 or TRBD2 (6 bases each). Per the germline V gene, CDR1 is SGHRS and CDR2 is YFSETQ. Trimming took 4 bases from V and 7 from J, leaving 18 bases between them. The CDR3 sequence is 14 residues long. CDR3 amino acids: CASSHGGGGGEQYF. In nucleotides, the CDR3 is TGCGCCAGCAGCCACGGGGGTGGGGGCGGTGAGCAGTACTTC.

The J gene is TRBJ2-2, the V gene TRBV5-5; 11 nucleotides agree with TRBD1. J gave up 3 bases and V 4 bases, and 5 bases lay outside the gene matches. This CDR3 is built from 16 residues. Germline V lookup: CDR1 SGHKS, CDR2 YYEKEE (reference sequence). Here the CDR3 reads CASSLGQGADTGELFF. The CDR3 coding sequence is TGTGCCAGCAGCCTAGGACAGGGGGCGGACACCGGGGAGCTGTTTTTT.

This clone was seen only once. The rearrangement joins TRBV11-2 to TRBJ1-1, with 9 bases that match TRBD1. Germline CDR1 is SGHAT and CDR2 is FQNNGV. Germline trimming cut 4 bases from V and 2 bases from J; bases unmatched to any gene: 2. This CDR3 is built from 14 residues. In nucleotides, the CDR3 is TGTGCCAGCAGCTGGGGACAGGGAAACACTGAAGCTTTCTTT. Protein product: CASSWGQGNTEAFF.

V is TRBV5-7 and J is TRBJ2-5; D unresolved. TRBV5-7 has ORF status, its function being uncertain. Deletions cut 0 bases from V and 5 bases from J, with 5 bases between. The CDR3 is made up of 12 amino acids. CDR3 protein: CASSLEDETQYF. The DNA for the CDR3 is TGTGCCAGCAGCTTGGAGGATGAGACCCAGTACTTC.

This chain joins TRBV4-3 and TRBJ2-6; D call uncertain. Germline V lookup: CDR1 LGHNA, CDR2 YSLEER. The CDR3 is made up of 16 amino acids. V dropped 0 bases and J dropped 2 bases, with 8 bases sitting between them. This CDR3 reads CASSQDSGTGANVLTF. The CDR3 region has the DNA TGCGCCAGCAGCCAAGATTCGGGCACTGGGGCCAACGTCCTGACTTTC.

V and J are TRBV7-8 and TRBJ2-1; 7 positions match TRBD2. V was pared by 5 bases and J by 2 bases, with 9 bases of the junction left unmatched. CDR3 size: 16 residues. The germline V gene encodes CDR1 SGHVS and CDR2 FQNEAQ. CDR3 coding DNA: TGTGCCAGCAGCCCATACACTAGCGCCACCTACAATGAGCAGTTCTTC. It specifies CASSPYTSATYNEQFF.

This rearrangement joins TRBV29-1 to TRBJ2-5; maybe TRBD2 (7 bases). V was pared by 2 bases and J by 7 bases, with 20 bases between. CDR1 is SQVTM and CDR2 is ANQGSEA in the germline V gene. The CDR3 runs to 15 residues. The CDR3 sequence is CSVEWSGGVLGTQYF. The DNA of the CDR3 is TGCAGCGTTGAATGGTCGGGGGGCGTGCTGGGGACCCAGTACTTC. The full variable domain, in which reference TRBV29-1 and TRBJ2-5 provide the parts outside the CDR3, is SAVISQKPSRDICQRGTSLTIQCQVDSQVTMMFWYRQQPGQSLTLIATANQGSEATYESGFVIDKFPISRPNLTFSTLTVSNMSPEDSSIYLCSVEWSGGVLGTQYFGPGTRLLVL.

The chain couples TRBV29-1 to TRBJ2-1; 7 nucleotides align to TRBD1. Germline CDR1 and CDR2: SQVTM and ANQGSEA. CDR3 length: 14 residues. The ends lost 3 bases at V and 5 bases at J; junction bases unmatched: 7. The CDR3 spells CSVDPTGTNNEQFF. CDR3 DNA: TGCAGCGTTGATCCGACAGGGACCAACAATGAGCAGTTCTTC.

The rearrangement joins TRBV30 to TRBJ2-3; 9 positions match TRBD2. This CDR3 has 13 amino acids. Germline CDR1 and CDR2: GTSNPN and SVGIG (reference sequence). J lost 11 bases, V lost 1 base, and 7 bases had no gene match. The CDR3 DNA reads as TGTGCCTGGAGTGGAGCGGGAGGAAACCGGCAGTATTTT. It translates to CAWSGAGGNRQYF.

The chain recombines TRBV25-1 with TRBJ2-2; maybe TRBD2 (6 bases). Germline V gene data show CDR1 as MGHDK and CDR2 as SYGVNS. Trimming shortened V by 7 bases and J by 0 bases, and 12 bases separated the two germline ends. This CDR3 is built from 15 residues. The CDR3: CASTVSGPNTGELFF. CDR3 bases: TGTGCCAGCACGGTTAGCGGTCCGAACACCGGGGAGCTGTTTTTT. Full variable domain (remainder filled in from reference TRBV25-1 and TRBJ2-2): EADIYQTPRYLVIGTGKKITLECSQTMGHDKMYWYQQDPGMELHLIHYSYGVNSTEKGDLSSESTVSRIRTEHFPLTLESARPSHTSQYLCASTVSGPNTGELFFGEGSRLTVL.

The chain couples TRBV7-6 to TRBJ2-1; TRBD1 matches 8 bases. With 7 bases clipped from V and 7 bases from J, the junction kept 9 bases outside the gene matches. The CDR3 is made up of 14 amino acids. Germline V gene data show CDR1 as SGHVS and CDR2 as FNYEAQ. CDR3 sequence reads: CASTKLTGENEQFF. The CDR3 DNA reads as TGTGCCAGCACCAAACTGACAGGGGAGAATGAGCAGTTCTTC. The full variable domain, in which reference TRBV7-6 and TRBJ2-1 provide the parts outside the CDR3, is GAGVSQSPRYKVTKRGQDVALRCDPISGHVSLYWYRQALGQGPEFLTYFNYEAQQDKSGLPNDRFSAERPEGSISTLTIQRTEQRDSAMYRCASTKLTGENEQFFGPGTRLTVL.

The chain links TRBV5-1 to TRBJ2-1, with D unclear. Trimming shortened V by 4 bases and J by 0 bases, and 14 bases separated the two germline ends. Germline assignment: CDR1 SGHRS and CDR2 YFSETQ. The CDR3 runs to 16 residues. DNA for the CDR3: TGCGCCAGCAGCCCAACAACCCGGTACTCCTACAATGAGCAGTTCTTC. This codes for CASSPTTRYSYNEQFF.

The V call is TRBV10-3, the J call TRBJ2-5, with D unclear. The CDR3 runs to 14 residues. Germline V CDR1 and CDR2: ENHRY, SYGVKD. Trimming stripped 3 bases from V and 4 bases from J, with 12 bases between. The CDR3 protein is CAISDSVGLETQYF. In nucleotides, the CDR3 is TGTGCCATCAGTGATTCTGTCGGGCTAGAGACCCAGTACTTC.